These 10 T cell receptor beta chains share one sample of origin, sequenced in a study of T cell responses to AZD1222 COVID-19 vaccine. Using immunoSEQ multiplex PCR, the repertoire was profiled, and TCRdb retains in-frame clones only, with some absent. The table has more than 110,000 clones, more than 90% seen once; the top ten hold about 3%. The sequencing used peripheral blood, collected on day 0 of AZD1222 vaccination. These receptors all stem from an adult in good health.

The CDR3 protein is CASSPLAGALTPLYEQYF. CDR3 coding DNA: TGTGCCAGTAGTCCCCTAGCGGGAGCGCTAACACCCCTCTACGAGCAGTACTTC. The rearrangement uses TRBV19 and TRBJ2-7, with 10 nucleotides matching TRBD2. The junction had 16 bases not matched to a gene; V was cut back by 5 bases and J by 3 bases. This CDR3 contains 18 residues. CDR1 LNHDA and CDR2 SQIVND come from the germline V gene (reference sequence). Full variable domain (remainder filled in from reference TRBV19 and TRBJ2-7): DGGITQSPKYLFRKEGQNVTLSCEQNLNHDAMYWYRQDPGQGLRLIYYSQIVNDFQKGDIAEGYSVSREKKESFPLTVTSAQKNPTAFYLCASSPLAGALTPLYEQYFGPGTRLTVT.

This clone was observed once. The genes are TRBV5-6 and TRBJ1-2; no definite D call. Trimming stripped 2 bases from V and 4 bases from J, with 15 bases between. This CDR3 is 15 amino acids long. The germline gives CDR1 SGHDT, CDR2 YYEEEE. The CDR3 reads CASSFGSPDLYGYTF. The CDR3, as DNA: TGTGCCAGCAGCTTCGGTAGCCCAGATCTCTATGGCTACACCTTC.

The chain employs TRBV24-1 and TRBJ1-1, with 8 bases aligning to TRBD1. From germline, CDR1 is KGHDR and CDR2 SFDVKD. V dropped 7 bases and J dropped 3; count of bases not matched to a gene: 3. The CDR3 length is 13 residues. CDR3 amino acids: CATRGQVDTEAFF. In DNA, the CDR3 is TGTGCCACCAGGGGACAGGTGGACACTGAAGCTTTCTTT.

J is TRBJ1-4 and V is TRBV27; a possible D gene is TRBD1 (5 bases). Trimming stripped 5 bases from V and 0 bases from J, with 13 bases between. The CDR3 has 16 amino acids. The germline V gene has CDR1 MNHEY and CDR2 SMNVEV (reference sequence). DNA for the CDR3: TGTGCCAGCAGTCGAGCCGGGACCCCAACTAATGAAAAACTGTTTTTT. This translates into CASSRAGTPTNEKLFF.

The chain uses TRBV5-6 and TRBJ1-2, with TRBD1 identical over 8 bases. Losses at the gene ends were 0 bases for V and 3 bases for J; bases not matched to a gene: 7. Germline assignment: CDR1 SGHDT and CDR2 YYEEEE. This CDR3 is built from 16 residues. The CDR3 DNA reads as TGTGCCAGCAGCTTGGGGGGGACAGGAACCTACTATGGCTACACCTTC. This translates into CASSLGGTGTYYGYTF.

The chain is built from TRBV30 and TRBJ1-3; 9 nucleotides line up with TRBD1. The V gene's germline CDR1 is GTSNPN and CDR2 SVGIG (reference sequence). The CDR3 is 12 amino acids. J was trimmed by 5 bases and V by 5 bases; bases with no gene match: 1. The CDR3 DNA reads TGTGCCTGGGGGACAGGGCGAAACACCATATATTTT. This translates into CAWGTGRNTIYF.

This clone came up once. The V call is TRBV10-3, the J call TRBJ1-2; D is unresolved. Per germline, CDR1 ENHRY and CDR2 SYGVKD. The V gene lost 3 bases and the J gene lost 5 bases, with 13 bases spanning the gap. The CDR3 runs to 14 residues. The CDR3 region has the DNA TGTGCCATCAGTGAAACGGCGGCGACGTATGGCTACACCTTC. It translates to CAISETAATYGYTF.

The rearrangement joins TRBV28 to TRBJ2-7; D is perhaps TRBD2 (5 bases). V lost 4 bases to trimming and J lost 0 bases, with 13 bases between them. The germline CDR1 and CDR2 sequences are MDHEN and SYDVKM. This CDR3 has 15 amino acids. DNA of the CDR3: TGTGCCAGCAGTTGGCCCAATCGGGGCTCCTACGAGCAGTACTTC. This sequence encodes CASSWPNRGSYEQYF.

The J gene is TRBJ1-1, the V gene TRBV20-1; TRBD1 might be the D (5 bases). The length of the CDR3 is 11 residues. Trimming removed 0 bases from V and 9 bases from J, with 8 bases in between. CDR1 and CDR2 from the germline V gene are DFQATT and SNEGSKA (reference sequence). The CDR3 loop reads CSARDTGKAFF. CDR3 in DNA: TGCAGTGCTAGAGACACAGGTAAAGCTTTCTTT.

The gene calls are TRBV4-3 and TRBJ2-2; D remains unclear. Per germline, CDR1 LGHNA and CDR2 YSLEER. V lost 0 bases to trimming and J lost 2 bases, with 7 bases between them. The CDR3 contains 15 residues. The CDR3 coding sequence is TGCGCCAGCAGCCAAGACCGGCCTAACACCGGGGAGCTGTTTTTT. Encoded protein: CASSQDRPNTGELFF.